The present T cell receptor (beta chain) was sequenced within a study of blood T cell repertoires in COVID-19. Overall study: PBMCs, B-cell-depleted T cells, or T cells were the source of the cDNA or gDNA that made up the material.

V shed 1 base and J 1 base; nucleotides not matched to a gene: 10. CDR3 size: 18 residues. Germline-derived CDR1 and CDR2 are SGHRS and YFSETQ. Per the original data handling: The assay estimated nucleated cells by amplifying reference gene primers. Produced via immunoSEQ multiplex PCR; TCRdb's table is partial and in-frame only. V and J calls and clone size are as listed in that table; D and trimming were resolved from the DNA. The table shows 200,000 to 250,000 clones, with just over 85% occurring only once. Sequenced sample: peripheral blood. This chain connects TRBV5-1 to TRBJ2-3; 9 positions match TRBD2. This TCR was recovered from a man older than 75 with acute or convalescent COVID-19. In nucleotides, the CDR3 is TGCGCCAGCAGCTTGAGTGGCGGGAGGGCCTCTGGCACAGATACGCAGTATTTT. This gives the protein CASSLSGGRASGTDTQYF.